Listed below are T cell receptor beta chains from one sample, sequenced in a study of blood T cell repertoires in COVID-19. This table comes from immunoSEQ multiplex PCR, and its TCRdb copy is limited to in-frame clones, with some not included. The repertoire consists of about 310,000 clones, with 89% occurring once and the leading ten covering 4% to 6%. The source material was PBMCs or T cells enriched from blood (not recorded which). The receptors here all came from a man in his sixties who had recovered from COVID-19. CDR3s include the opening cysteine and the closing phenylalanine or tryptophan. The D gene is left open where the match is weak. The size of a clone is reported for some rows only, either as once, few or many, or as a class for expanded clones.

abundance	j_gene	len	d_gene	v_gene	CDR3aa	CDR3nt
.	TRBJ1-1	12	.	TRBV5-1	CASSLTDTEAFF	TGCGCCAGCAGCTTGACAGACACTGAAGCTTTCTTT
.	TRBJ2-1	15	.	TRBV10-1	CASSDGLSGHNEQFF	TGCGCCAGCAGTGATGGACTAAGCGGGCACAATGAGCAGTTCTTC
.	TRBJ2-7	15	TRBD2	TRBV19	CATSRSGTSFEEQYF	TGTGCCACCAGTCGTTCCGGGACTAGCTTCGAGGAGCAGTACTTC
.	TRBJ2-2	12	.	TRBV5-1	CASSLTLRELFF	TGCGCCAGCAGCTTAACTCTCCGGGAGCTGTTTTTT
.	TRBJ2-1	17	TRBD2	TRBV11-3	CASSSGREAMSYNEQFF	TGTGCCAGCAGCTCGGGGCGGGAGGCTATGTCCTACAATGAGCAGTTCTTC
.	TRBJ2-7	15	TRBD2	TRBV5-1	CASSLGAGGPREQYF	TGCGCCAGCAGCTTGGGCGCGGGAGGGCCTCGCGAGCAGTACTTC
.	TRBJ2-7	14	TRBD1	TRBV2	CASSGVGQYYEQYF	TGTGCCAGCAGTGGTGTGGGACAGTACTACGAGCAGTACTTC
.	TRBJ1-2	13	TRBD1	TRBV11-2	CASSSWDRVGYTF	TGTGCCAGCAGCTCATGGGACAGGGTTGGCTACACCTTC
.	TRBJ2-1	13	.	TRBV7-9	CASSFSGEHEQFF	TGTGCCAGCAGCTTCTCTGGGGAGCATGAGCAGTTCTTC
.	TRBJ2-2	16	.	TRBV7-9	CASTPGRGGYTGELFF	TGTGCCAGCACTCCCGGAAGGGGCGGTTACACCGGGGAGCTGTTTTTT
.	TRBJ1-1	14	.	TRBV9	CASSVSGFDTEAFF	TGTGCCAGCAGCGTTTCCGGGTTCGACACTGAAGCTTTCTTT
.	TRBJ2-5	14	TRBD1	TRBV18	CASSPPGQQETQYF	TGTGCCAGCTCACCACCGGGACAGCAAGAGACCCAGTACTTC
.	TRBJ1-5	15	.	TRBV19	CASSITGSFGQPQHF	TGTGCCAGTAGTATAACCGGGTCCTTTGGGCAGCCCCAGCATTTT
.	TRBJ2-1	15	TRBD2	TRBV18	CASSPPSGKGYEQFF	TGTGCCAGCTCACCACCTAGCGGGAAGGGTTATGAGCAGTTCTTC
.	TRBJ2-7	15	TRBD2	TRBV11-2	CASSSGLARVYEQYF	TGTGCCAGCAGTTCGGGACTAGCGAGAGTCTACGAGCAGTACTTC
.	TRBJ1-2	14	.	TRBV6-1	CASSEGGANYGYTF	TGTGCCAGCAGTGAGGGGGGGGCTAACTATGGCTACACCTTC
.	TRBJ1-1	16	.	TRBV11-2	CASSLSLGGARTEAFF	TGTGCCAGCAGCTTATCTTTGGGGGGGGCGCGGACTGAAGCTTTCTTT
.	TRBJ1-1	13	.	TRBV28	CASSPGRWTEAFF	TGTGCCAGCAGTCCCGGGAGATGGACTGAAGCTTTCTTT
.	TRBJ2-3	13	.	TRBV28	CASSTLTADTQYF	TGTGCCAGCAGTACACTGACAGCAGATACGCAGTATTTT
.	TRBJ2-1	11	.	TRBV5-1	CASSSYNEQFF	TGCGCCAGCAGCTCATACAATGAGCAGTTCTTC
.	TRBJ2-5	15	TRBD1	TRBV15	CATSRARDSRETQYF	TGTGCCACCAGCAGAGCCCGGGACAGTAGAGAGACCCAGTACTTC
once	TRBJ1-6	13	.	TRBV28	CASSLRQERPLHF	TGTGCCAGCAGTTTACGCCAGGAAAGACCCCTCCACTTT
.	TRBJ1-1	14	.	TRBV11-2	CASSPWRGDTEAFF	TGTGCCAGCAGCCCGTGGCGGGGGGACACTGAAGCTTTCTTT
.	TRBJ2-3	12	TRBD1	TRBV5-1	CASSFGQGSQYF	TGCGCCAGCAGCTTCGGACAGGGTAGTCAGTATTTT
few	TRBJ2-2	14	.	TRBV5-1	CASTRGQDTGELFF	TGCGCCAGCACAAGGGGTCAGGACACCGGGGAGCTGTTTTTT
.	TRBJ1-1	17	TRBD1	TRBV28	CASSLKIGTALNTEAFF	TGTGCCAGCAGTCTAAAAATCGGGACAGCTTTGAACACTGAAGCTTTCTTT
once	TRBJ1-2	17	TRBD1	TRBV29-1	CSVDRGQGGMGNYGYTF	TGCAGCGTTGACCGGGGACAGGGAGGGATGGGTAACTATGGCTACACCTTC
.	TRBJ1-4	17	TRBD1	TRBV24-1	CATSDLGSGTGGEKLFF	TGTGCCACCAGTGATTTGGGGTCCGGGACAGGGGGTGAAAAACTGTTTTTT
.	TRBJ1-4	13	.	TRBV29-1	CSVEGGANEKLFF	TGCAGCGTTGAGGGAGGGGCTAATGAAAAACTGTTTTTT
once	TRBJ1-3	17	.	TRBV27	CASSPTPGDWEGNTIYF	TGTGCCAGCAGTCCCACGCCGGGGGATTGGGAAGGAAACACCATATATTTT
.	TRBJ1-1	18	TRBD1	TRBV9	CASSVGDRAGGLGTEAFF	TGTGCCAGCAGCGTCGGGGATAGGGCAGGGGGATTAGGAACTGAAGCTTTCTTT
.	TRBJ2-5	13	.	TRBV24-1	CATQRQAEETQYF	TGTGCCACACAGCGACAGGCTGAGGAGACCCAGTACTTC
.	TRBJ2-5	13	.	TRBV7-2	CASSLAFGETQYF	TGTGCCAGCAGCTTAGCGTTCGGAGAGACCCAGTACTTC
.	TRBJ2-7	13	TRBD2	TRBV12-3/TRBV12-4	CASKTSGIDKEYF	TGTGCCAGCAAGACTAGCGGGATAGACAAGGAGTACTTC
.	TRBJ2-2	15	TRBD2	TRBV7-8	CASSGIAGVVGELFF	TGTGCCAGCAGCGGAATAGCGGGAGTAGTCGGGGAGCTGTTTTTT
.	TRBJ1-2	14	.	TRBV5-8	CASSLSPNNYGYTF	TGTGCCAGCAGCTTGAGCCCCAATAACTATGGCTACACCTTC
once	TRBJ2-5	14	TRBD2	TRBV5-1	CASSTKRGEETQYF	TGCGCCAGCAGTACCAAGCGGGGGGAAGAGACCCAGTACTTC
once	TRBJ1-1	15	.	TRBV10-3	CAISESGRVDTEAFF	TGTGCCATCAGTGAGTCAGGCAGGGTGGACACTGAAGCTTTCTTT
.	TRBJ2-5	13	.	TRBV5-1	CASSPIGGETQYF	TGCGCCAGCAGCCCGATTGGGGGCGAGACCCAGTACTTC